These T cell receptor beta chains were read from a single sample in a study of CD8+ T cells in alopecia areata. Measured with immunoSEQ multiplex PCR; TCRdb has only the in-frame clones, and not every one. The table lists over 200,000 clones, more than 45% of them singletons. Material: CD4+ T cells sorted from blood, obtained at week 0. These receptors were taken from a human donor with alopecia areata. Both conserved end residues are part of each CDR3. The order of the fields is D gene, V gene, clone size, J gene, CDR3 protein, CDR3 DNA. A D gene is named only where the DNA matches it firmly. Where a row states a size, it is once, few, many or the class of an expanded clone; other rows omit it.

>TRBD2|TRBV29-1|-|TRBJ2-3
CSVPGASGATDTQYF
TGCAGCGTCCCCGGGGCTAGCGGAGCCACAGATACGCAGTATTTT
>TRBD1|TRBV29-1|-|TRBJ2-7
CSAGVRQGPYEQYF
TGCAGCGCCGGAGTGAGACAGGGTCCCTACGAGCAGTACTTC
>TRBD1|TRBV27|few|TRBJ1-5
CASSRGGGYGNQPQHF
TGTGCCAGCAGTAGGGGAGGGGGCTACGGCAATCAGCCCCAGCATTTT
>TRBD2|TRBV30|once|TRBJ2-5
CAWSVAGALYQETQYF
TGTGCCTGGAGTGTAGCGGGGGCCCTGTACCAAGAGACCCAGTACTTC
>-|TRBV5-6|once|TRBJ1-1
CASSPGLGMNTEAFF
TGTGCCAGCAGCCCGGGACTGGGCATGAACACTGAAGCTTTCTTT
>-|TRBV18|-|TRBJ2-6
CASSPPGDFSAGANVLTF
TGTGCCAGCTCACCTCCTGGGGACTTTTCAGCTGGGGCCAACGTCCTGACTTTC
>-|TRBV12-5|once|TRBJ2-3
CASGLRVAASTDTQYF
TGTGCTAGTGGTTTGCGAGTAGCCGCTAGCACAGATACGCAGTATTTT
>TRBD1|TRBV28|-|TRBJ1-2
CASTTGQRNYGYTF
TGTGCCAGCACCACGGGACAGCGAAACTATGGCTACACCTTC
>-|TRBV2|-|TRBJ1-4
CASGQVHEKLFF
TGTGCCAGCGGGCAGGTCCATGAAAAACTGTTTTTT
>TRBD2|TRBV7-2|-|TRBJ2-1
CASSFATSGSLQFF
TGTGCCAGCAGCTTTGCTACTAGCGGGAGCTTGCAGTTCTTC
>-|TRBV19|-|TRBJ2-3
CASRLTGYGTDTQYF
TGTGCCAGTAGGCTAACAGGGTATGGTACAGATACGCAGTATTTT
>-|TRBV29-1|few|TRBJ2-1
CSVDGANEQFF
TGCAGCGTTGATGGGGCGAATGAGCAGTTCTTC
>-|TRBV7-2|few|TRBJ2-5
CASSRGAARAQYF
TGTGCCAGCAGTCGCGGGGCAGCCAGGGCCCAGTACTTC
>-|TRBV2|-|TRBJ2-3
CASSETGYTQYF
TGTGCCAGCAGTGAGACGGGATATACGCAGTATTTT
>-|TRBV29-1|few|TRBJ2-3
CSVAARAGTDTQYF
TGCAGCGTTGCCGCCCGCGCCGGCACAGATACGCAGTATTTT
>TRBD1|TRBV18|-|TRBJ2-7
CASSAKLRTGGVYEQYF
TGTGCCAGCTCAGCGAAACTCAGAACAGGGGGCGTCTACGAGCAGTACTTC
>TRBD2|TRBV30|-|TRBJ2-1
CACASGVINEQFF
TGTGCCTGCGCTAGCGGGGTTATCAATGAGCAGTTCTTC
>-|TRBV27|-|TRBJ1-1
CASHSIRAAEAFF
TGTGCCAGCCATAGTATACGGGCTGCTGAAGCTTTCTTT
>TRBD1|TRBV2|-|TRBJ1-5
CASSDQGVNQPQHF
TGTGCCAGCAGTGATCAGGGGGTAAACCAGCCCCAGCATTTT
>-|TRBV7-9|-|TRBJ1-1
CASSPWGRGSPEAFF
TGTGCCAGCAGCCCCTGGGGGCGCGGTTCGCCTGAAGCTTTCTTT
>-|TRBV14|-|TRBJ2-7
CASSLADSSYEQYF
TGTGCCAGCAGCCTTGCCGACAGCTCCTACGAGCAGTACTTC
>TRBD1|TRBV5-1|-|TRBJ1-5
CASSTRQGSGNQPQHF
TGCGCCAGCAGCACCAGACAGGGCTCAGGCAATCAGCCCCAGCATTTT
>TRBD2|TRBV30|once|TRBJ2-7
CAWSTAGTSGGIEQYF
TGTGCCTGGAGTACCGCCGGGACTAGCGGGGGCATCGAGCAGTACTTC
>-|TRBV11-1|few|TRBJ2-7
CASSLGGQEGAYEQYF
TGTGCCAGCAGCTTAGGAGGGCAGGAAGGGGCCTACGAGCAGTACTTC